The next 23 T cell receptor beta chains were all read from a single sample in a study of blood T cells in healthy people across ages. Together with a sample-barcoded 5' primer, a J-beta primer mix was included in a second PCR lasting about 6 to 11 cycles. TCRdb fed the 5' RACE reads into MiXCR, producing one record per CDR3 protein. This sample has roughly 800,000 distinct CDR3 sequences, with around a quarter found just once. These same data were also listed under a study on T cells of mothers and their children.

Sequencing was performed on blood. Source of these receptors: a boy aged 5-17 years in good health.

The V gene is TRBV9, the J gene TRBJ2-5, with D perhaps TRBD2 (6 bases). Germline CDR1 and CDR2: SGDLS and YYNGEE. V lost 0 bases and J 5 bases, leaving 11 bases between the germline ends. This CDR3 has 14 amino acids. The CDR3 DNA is TGTGCCAGCAGCGTAGTAGGCGGGGAGGAGACCCAGTACTTC. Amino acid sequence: CASSVVGGEETQYF.

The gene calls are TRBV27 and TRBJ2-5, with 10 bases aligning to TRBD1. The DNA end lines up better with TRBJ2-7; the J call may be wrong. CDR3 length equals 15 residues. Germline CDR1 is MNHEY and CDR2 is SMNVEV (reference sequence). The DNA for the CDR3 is TGTGCCAGCAGTACCGCGGACAGGGGGACCTACGAGCAGTACTTC. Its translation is CASSTADRGTYEQYF.

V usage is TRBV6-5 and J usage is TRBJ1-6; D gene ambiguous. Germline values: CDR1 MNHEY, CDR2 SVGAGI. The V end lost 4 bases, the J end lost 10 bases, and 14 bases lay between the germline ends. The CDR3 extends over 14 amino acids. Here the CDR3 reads CASSCSLSGSPLHF. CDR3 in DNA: TGTGCCAGCAGTTGCTCCTTAAGTGGGTCACCCCTCCACTTT.

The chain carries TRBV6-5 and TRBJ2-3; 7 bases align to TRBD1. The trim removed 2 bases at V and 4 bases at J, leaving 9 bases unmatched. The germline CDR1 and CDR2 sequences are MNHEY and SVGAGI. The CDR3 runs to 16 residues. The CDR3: CASSYAEGGGADTQYF. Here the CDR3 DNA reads TGTGCCAGCAGTTACGCTGAAGGGGGCGGTGCAGATACGCAGTATTTT.

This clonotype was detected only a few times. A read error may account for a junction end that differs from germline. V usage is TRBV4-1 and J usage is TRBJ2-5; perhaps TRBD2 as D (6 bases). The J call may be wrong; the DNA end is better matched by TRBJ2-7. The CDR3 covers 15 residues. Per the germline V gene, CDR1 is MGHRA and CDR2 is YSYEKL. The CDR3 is CASNQDLGGQGEQYF. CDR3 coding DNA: TGCGCCAGCAACCAAGATCTCGGAGGGCAGGGCGAGCAGTACTTC.

The CDR3 nucleotides read TGTGCCAGCAGTCAGACAACCACAGGGGCGCACGGCTACACCTTC. This encodes CASSQTTTGAHGYTF. The rearrangement links TRBV28 to TRBJ1-2, with 7 bases fitting TRBD1. The CDR3 is 15 amino acids. Germline values: CDR1 MDHEN, CDR2 SYDVKM. The J segment lost 8 bases and the V segment lost 5 bases, leaving 14 bases of the junction unmatched.

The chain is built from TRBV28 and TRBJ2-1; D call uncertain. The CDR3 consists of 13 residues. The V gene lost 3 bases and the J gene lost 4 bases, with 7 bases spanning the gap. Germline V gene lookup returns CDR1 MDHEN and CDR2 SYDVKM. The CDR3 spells CASSLGHYNEQFF. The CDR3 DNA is TGTGCCAGCAGTTTGGGCCATTACAATGAGCAGTTCTTC.

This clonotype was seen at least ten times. CDR3 region: CASSQDRGWANVLTF. The CDR3 DNA follows: TGTGCCAGCAGCCAAGATCGGGGTTGGGCCAACGTCCTGACTTTC. The V gene is TRBV3-1, the J gene TRBJ2-6; D is perhaps TRBD2 (5 bases). Deletions cut 0 bases from V and 5 bases from J, with 8 bases between. In germline, CDR1 is LGHDT, CDR2 YNNKEL (reference sequence). The length of the CDR3 is 15 residues.

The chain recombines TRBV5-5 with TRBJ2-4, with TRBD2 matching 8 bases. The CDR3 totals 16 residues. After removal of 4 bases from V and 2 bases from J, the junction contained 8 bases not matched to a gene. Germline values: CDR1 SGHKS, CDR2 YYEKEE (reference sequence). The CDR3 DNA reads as TGTGCCAGCAGCGTAAGCGGGGGCTTCTCCAAAAACATTCAGTACTTC. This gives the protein CASSVSGGFSKNIQYF.

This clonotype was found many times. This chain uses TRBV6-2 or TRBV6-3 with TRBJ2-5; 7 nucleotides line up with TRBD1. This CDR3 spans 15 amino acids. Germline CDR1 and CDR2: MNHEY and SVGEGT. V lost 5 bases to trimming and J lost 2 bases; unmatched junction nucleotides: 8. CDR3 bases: TGTGCCAGCAGTCACGCTGGGACAGAACAAGAGACCCAGTACTTC. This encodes CASSHAGTEQETQYF.

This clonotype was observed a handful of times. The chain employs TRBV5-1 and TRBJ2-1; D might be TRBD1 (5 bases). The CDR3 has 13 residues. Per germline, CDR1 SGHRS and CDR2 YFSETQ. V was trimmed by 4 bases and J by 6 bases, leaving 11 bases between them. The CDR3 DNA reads TGCGCCAGCAGCCCGACAGTGGGCAATGAGCAGTTCTTC. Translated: CASSPTVGNEQFF.

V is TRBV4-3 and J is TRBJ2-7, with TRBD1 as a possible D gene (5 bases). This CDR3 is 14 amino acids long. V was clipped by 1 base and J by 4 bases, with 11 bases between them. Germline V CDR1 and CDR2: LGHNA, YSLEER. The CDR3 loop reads CASSQGLGEYEQYF. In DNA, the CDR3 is TGCGCCAGCAGCCAAGGCCTAGGGGAATACGAGCAGTACTTC.

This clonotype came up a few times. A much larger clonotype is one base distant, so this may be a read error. In DNA form, the CDR3 reads TGTGCCAGCAGCGTAGACAGGGGGAACGAGCAGTACTTC. Translated, it gives CASSVDRGNEQYF. The chain recombines TRBV9 with TRBJ2-5; 8 bases are shared with TRBD1. TRBJ2-7 explains the end of the DNA better; the J call may be wrong. The CDR3 extends over 13 amino acids. CDR1 SGDLS and CDR2 YYNGEE come from the germline V gene.

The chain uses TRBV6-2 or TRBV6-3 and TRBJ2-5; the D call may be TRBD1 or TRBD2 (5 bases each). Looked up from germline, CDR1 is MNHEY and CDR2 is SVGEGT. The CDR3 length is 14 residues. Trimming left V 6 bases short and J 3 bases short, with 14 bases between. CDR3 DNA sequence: TGTGCCAGCAGAAACCGGGACGGAAAAGAGACCCAGTACTTC. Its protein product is CASRNRDGKETQYF.

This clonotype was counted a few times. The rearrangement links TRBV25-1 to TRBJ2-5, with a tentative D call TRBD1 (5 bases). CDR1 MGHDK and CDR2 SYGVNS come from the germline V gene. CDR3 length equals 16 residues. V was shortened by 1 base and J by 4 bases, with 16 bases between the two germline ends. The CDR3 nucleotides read TGTGCCAGCAGTGAATGGGGCTCGATTCTGCGAGAGACCCAGTACTTC. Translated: CASSEWGSILRETQYF.

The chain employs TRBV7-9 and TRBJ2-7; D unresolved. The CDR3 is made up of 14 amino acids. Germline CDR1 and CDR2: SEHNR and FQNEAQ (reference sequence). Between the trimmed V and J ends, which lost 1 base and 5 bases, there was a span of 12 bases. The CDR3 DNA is TGTGCCAGCAGCTTAGATGGATCAATCAACGAGCAGTACTTC. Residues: CASSLDGSINEQYF.

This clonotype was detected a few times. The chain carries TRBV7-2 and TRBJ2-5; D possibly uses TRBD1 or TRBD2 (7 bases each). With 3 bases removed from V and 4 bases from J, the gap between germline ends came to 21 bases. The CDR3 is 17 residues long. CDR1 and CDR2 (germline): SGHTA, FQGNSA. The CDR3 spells CASSLAKGQGGVETQYF. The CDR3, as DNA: TGTGCCAGCAGCTTGGCGAAGGGGCAGGGGGGGGTAGAGACCCAGTACTTC.

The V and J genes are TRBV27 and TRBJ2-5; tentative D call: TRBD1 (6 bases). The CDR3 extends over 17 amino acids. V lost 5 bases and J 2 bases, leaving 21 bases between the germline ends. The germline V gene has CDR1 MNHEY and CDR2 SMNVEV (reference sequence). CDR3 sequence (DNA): TGTGCCAGCAGTGTGCCACAGGGTGGGGTGGAACAAGAGACCCAGTACTTC. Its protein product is CASSVPQGGVEQETQYF.

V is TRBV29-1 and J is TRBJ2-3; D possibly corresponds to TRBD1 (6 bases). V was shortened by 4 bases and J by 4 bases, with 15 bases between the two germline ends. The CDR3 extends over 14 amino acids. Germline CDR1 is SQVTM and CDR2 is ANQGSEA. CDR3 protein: CSVVGQSQSDTQYF. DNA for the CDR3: TGCAGCGTTGTGGGACAAAGTCAATCAGATACGCAGTATTTT.

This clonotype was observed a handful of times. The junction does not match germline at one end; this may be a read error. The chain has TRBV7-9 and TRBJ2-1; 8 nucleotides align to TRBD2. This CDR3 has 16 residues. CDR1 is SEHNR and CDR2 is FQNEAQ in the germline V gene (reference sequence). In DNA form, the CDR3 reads TGTGCCAGCAGCTACCTCGGGGGGGATTTTCTACGCGAGCGGTACTTC. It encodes CASSYLGGDFLRERYF.

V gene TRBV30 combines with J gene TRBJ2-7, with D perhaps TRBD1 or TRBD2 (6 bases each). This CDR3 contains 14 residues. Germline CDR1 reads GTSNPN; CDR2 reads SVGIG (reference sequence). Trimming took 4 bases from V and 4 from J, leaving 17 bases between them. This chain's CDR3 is CAWNRGRGGYEQYF. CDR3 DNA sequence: TGTGCCTGGAACCGGGGGCGAGGTGGATACGAGCAGTACTTC.

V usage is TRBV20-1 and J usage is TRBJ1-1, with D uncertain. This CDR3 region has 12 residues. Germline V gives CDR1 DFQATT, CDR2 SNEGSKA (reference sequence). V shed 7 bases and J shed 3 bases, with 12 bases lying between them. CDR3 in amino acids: CSGGPSDTEAFF. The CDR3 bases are TGCAGTGGAGGCCCCTCGGACACTGAAGCTTTCTTT.

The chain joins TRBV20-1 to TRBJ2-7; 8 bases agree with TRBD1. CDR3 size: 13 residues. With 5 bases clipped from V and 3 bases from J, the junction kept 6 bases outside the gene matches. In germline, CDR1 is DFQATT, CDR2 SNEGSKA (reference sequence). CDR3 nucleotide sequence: TGCAGTGCTCATGGACAGGGCTACTACGAGCAGTACTTC. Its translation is CSAHGQGYYEQYF.